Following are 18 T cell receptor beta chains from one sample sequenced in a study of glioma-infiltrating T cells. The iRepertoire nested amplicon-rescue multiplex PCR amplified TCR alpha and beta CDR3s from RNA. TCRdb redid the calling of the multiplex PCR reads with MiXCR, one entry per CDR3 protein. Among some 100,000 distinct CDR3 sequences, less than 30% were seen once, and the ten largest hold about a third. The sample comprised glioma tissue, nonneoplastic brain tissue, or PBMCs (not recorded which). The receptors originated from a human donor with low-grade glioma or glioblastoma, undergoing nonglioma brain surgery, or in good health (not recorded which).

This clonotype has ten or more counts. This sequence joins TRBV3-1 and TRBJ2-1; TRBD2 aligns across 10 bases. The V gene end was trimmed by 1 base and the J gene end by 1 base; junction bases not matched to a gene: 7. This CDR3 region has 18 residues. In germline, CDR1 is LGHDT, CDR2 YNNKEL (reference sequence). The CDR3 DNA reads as TGTGCCAGCAGCCAAGTCGAGACTAGCGGGTTTTCCTACAATGAGCAGTTCTTC. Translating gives CASSQVETSGFSYNEQFF.

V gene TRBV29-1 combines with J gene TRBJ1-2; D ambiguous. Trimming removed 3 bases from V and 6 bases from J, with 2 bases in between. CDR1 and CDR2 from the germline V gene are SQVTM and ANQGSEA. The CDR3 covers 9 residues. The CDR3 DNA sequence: TGCAGCGTTGATCATGGCTACACCTTC. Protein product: CSVDHGYTF. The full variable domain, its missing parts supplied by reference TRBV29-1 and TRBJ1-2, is SAVISQKPSRDICQRGTSLTIQCQVDSQVTMMFWYRQQPGQSLTLIATANQGSEATYESGFVIDKFPISRPNLTFSTLTVSNMSPEDSSIYLCSVDHGYTFGSGTRLTVV.

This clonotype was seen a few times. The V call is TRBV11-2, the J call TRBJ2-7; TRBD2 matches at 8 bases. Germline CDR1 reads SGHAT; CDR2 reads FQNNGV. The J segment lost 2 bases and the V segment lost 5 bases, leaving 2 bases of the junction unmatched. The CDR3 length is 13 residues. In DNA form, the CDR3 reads TGTGCCAGCAGCCTTAGCGGGGCCTACGAGCAGTACTTC. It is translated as CASSLSGAYEQYF.

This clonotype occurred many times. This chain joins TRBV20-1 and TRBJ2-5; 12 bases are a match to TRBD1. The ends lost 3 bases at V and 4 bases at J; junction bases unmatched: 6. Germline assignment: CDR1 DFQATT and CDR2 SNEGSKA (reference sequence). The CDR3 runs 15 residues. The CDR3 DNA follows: TGCAGTGCTAGCAACCGGGACAGGGGGCGAGAGACCCAGTACTTC. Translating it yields CSASNRDRGRETQYF.

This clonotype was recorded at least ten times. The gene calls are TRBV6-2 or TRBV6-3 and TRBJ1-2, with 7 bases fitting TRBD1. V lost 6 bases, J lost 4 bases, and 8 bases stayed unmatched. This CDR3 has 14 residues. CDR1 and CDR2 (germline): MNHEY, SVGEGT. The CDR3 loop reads CASSRPGQTYGYTF. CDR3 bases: TGTGCCAGCAGCCGCCCGGGACAGACCTATGGCTACACCTTC.

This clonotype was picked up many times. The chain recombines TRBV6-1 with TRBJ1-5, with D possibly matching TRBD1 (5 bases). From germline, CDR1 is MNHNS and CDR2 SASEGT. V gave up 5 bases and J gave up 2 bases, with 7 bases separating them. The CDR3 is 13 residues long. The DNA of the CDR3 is TGTGCCAGCAGTTTGGGGCGCAATCAGCCCCAGCATTTT. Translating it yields CASSLGRNQPQHF.

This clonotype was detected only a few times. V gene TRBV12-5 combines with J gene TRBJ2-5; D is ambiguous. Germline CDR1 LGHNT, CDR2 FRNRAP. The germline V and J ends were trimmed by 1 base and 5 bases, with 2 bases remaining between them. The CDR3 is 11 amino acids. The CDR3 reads CASGLGETQYF. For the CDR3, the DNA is TGTGCTAGTGGTTTGGGGGAGACCCAGTACTTC. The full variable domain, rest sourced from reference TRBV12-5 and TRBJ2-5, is DARVTQTPRHKVTEMGQEVTMRCQPILGHNTVFWYRQTMMQGLELLAYFRNRAPLDDSGMPKDRFSAEMPDATLATLKIQPSEPRDSAVYFCASGLGETQYFGPGTRLLVL.

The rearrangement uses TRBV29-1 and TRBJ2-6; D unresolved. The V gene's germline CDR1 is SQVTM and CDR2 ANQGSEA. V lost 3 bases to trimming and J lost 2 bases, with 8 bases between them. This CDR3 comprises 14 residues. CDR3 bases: TGCAGCGTTGACAGTAGCCCTGGGGCCAACGTCCTGACTTTC. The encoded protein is CSVDSSPGANVLTF.

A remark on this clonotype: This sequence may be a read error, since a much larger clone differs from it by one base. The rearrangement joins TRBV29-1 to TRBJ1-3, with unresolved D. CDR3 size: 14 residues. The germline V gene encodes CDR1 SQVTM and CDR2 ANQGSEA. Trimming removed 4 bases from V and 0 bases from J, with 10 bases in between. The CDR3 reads CSVVIPTSGNTIYF. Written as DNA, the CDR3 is TGCAGCGTTGTGATTCCTACCTCTGGAAACACCATATATTTT.

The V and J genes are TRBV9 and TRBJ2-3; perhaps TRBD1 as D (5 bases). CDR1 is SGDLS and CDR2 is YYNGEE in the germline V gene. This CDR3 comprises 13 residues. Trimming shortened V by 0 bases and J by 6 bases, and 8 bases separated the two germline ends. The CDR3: CASSVAPGDTQYF. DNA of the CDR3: TGTGCCAGCAGCGTAGCCCCAGGGGATACGCAGTATTTT.

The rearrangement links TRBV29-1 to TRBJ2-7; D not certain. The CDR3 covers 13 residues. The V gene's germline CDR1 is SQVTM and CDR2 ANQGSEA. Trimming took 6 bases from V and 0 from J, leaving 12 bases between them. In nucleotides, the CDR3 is TGCAGCGTAACCCTCGGCAGCTCCTACGAGCAGTACTTC. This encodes CSVTLGSSYEQYF.

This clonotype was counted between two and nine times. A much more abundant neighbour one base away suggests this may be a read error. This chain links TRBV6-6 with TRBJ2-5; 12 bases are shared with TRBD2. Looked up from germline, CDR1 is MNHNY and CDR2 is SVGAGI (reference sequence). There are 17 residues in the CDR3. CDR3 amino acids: CASSYSLTSGRGETQCF. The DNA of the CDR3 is TGTGCCAGCAGTTACTCCCTGACTAGCGGGAGAGGGGAGACCCAGTGCTTC.

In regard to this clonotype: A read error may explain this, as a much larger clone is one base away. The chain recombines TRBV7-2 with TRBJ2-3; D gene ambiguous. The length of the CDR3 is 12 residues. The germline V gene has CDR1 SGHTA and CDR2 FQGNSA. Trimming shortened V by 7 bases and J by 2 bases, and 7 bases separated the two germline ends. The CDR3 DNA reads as TGTGCCAGCATCTCGGACACAGATACGCAGTATTTT. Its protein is CASISDTDTQYF.

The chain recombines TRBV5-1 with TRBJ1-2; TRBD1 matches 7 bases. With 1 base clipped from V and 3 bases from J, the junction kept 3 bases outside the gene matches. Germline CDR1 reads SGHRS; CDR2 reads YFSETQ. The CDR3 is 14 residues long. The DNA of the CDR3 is TGCGCCAGCAGCTTGAACAGGGGAGACTATGGCTACACCTTC. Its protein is CASSLNRGDYGYTF.

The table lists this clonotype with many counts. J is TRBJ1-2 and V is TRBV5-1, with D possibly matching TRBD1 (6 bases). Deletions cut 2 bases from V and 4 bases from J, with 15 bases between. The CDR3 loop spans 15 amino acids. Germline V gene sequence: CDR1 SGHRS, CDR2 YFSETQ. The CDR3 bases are TGCGCCAGCAGCTTATTAGGGGGGCCCAGCTATGGCTACACCTTC. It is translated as CASSLLGGPSYGYTF. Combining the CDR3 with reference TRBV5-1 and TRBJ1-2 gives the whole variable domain KAGVTQTPRYLIKTRGQQVTLSCSPISGHRSVSWYQQTPGQGLQFLFEYFSETQRNKGNFPGRFSGRQFSNSRSEMNVSTLELGDSALYLCASSLLGGPSYGYTFGSGTRLTVV.

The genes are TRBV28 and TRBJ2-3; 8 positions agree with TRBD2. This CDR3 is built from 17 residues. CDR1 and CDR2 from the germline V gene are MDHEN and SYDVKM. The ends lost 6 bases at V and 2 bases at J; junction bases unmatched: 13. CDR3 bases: TGTGCCAGCAGCCCCGAAGGTATAGCGGGATTCACAGATACGCAGTATTTT. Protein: CASSPEGIAGFTDTQYF. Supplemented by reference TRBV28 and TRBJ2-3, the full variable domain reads DVKVTQSSRYLVKRTGEKVFLECVQDMDHENMFWYRQDPGLGLRLIYFSYDVKMKEKGDIPEGYSVSREKKERFSLILESASTNQTSMYLCASSPEGIAGFTDTQYFGPGTRLTVL.

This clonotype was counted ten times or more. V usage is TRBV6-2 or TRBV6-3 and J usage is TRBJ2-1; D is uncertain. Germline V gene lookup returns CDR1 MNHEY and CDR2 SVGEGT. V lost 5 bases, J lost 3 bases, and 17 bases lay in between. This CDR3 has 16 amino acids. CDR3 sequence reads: CASSTLPSPLYNEQFF. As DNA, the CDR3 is TGTGCCAGCAGTACCCTGCCCTCCCCACTCTACAATGAGCAGTTCTTC.

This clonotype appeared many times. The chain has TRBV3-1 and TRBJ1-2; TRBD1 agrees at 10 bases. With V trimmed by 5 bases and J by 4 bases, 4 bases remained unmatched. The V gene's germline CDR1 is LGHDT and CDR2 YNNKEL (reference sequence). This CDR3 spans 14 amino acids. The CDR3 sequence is CASSGQGVGYGYTF. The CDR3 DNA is TGTGCCAGCAGCGGACAGGGGGTTGGCTATGGCTACACCTTC.